This T cell receptor beta chain was found in a study of identical twins. Study-wide findings and caveats: Where out-of-frame alpha sequences were twin-shared, they showed excess low generation probability. Weaker excess twin sharing was seen among beta out-of-frame sequences. Findings depended on cross-sectional statistics rather than tracking the same donors.

In this sample, this clonotype turned up a few times. Antigen: not known. At one boundary the junction diverges from the germline segment, which might be a read error. There are 12 residues in the CDR3. The germline gives CDR1 DFQATT, CDR2 SNEGSKA (reference sequence). Each CDR3 protein gets one entry after TCRdb re-called the 5' RACE reads with MiXCR. The sample yields 1.5 million to 2 million distinct CDR3 sequences, roughly 35% seen once. The source of this sequence is a newborn girl in good health. The V and J genes are TRBV20-1 and TRBJ2-1; D not certain. Material: cord blood. Here the CDR3 DNA reads TGCAGTGCCAGAGGAGTTATGAATGAGCAGTTCTTC. It yields the protein CSARGVMNEQFF.